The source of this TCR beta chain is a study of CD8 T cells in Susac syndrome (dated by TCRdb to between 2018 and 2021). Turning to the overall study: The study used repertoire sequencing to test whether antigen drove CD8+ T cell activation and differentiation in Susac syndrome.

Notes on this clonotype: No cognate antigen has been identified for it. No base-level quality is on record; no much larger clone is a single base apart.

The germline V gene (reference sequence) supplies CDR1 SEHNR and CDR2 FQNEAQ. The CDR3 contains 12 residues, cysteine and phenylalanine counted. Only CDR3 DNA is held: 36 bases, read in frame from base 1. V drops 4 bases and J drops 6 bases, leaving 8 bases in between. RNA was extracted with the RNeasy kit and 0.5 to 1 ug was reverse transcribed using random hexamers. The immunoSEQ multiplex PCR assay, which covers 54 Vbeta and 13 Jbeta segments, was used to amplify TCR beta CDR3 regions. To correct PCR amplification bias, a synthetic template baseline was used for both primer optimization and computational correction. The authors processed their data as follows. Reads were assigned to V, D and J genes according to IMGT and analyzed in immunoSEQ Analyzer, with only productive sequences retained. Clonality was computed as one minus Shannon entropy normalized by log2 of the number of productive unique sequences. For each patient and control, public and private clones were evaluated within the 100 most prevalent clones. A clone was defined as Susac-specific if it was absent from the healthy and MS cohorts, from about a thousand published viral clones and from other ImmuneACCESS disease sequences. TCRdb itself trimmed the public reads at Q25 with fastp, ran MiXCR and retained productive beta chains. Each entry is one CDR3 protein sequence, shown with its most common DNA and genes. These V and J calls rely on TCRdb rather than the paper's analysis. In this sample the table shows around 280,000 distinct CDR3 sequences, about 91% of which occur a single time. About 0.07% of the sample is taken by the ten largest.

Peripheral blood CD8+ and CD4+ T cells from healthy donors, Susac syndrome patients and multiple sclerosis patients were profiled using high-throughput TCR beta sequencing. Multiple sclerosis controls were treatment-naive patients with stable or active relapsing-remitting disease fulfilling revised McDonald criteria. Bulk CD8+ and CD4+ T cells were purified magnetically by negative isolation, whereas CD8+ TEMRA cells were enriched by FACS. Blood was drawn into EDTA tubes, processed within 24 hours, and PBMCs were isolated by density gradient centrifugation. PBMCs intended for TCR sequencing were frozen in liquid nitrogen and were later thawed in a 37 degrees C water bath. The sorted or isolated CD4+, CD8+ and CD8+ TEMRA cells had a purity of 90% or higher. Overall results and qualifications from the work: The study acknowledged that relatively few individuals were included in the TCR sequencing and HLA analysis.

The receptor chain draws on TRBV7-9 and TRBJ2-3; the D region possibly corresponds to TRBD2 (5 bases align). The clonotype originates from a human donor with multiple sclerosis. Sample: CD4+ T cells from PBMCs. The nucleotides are TGTGCCAGCAGCTGGAGGAGGGATACGCAGTATTTT. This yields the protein CASSWRRDTQYF. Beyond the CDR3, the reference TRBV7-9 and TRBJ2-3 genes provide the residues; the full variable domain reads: DTGVSQNPRHKITKRGQNVTFRCDPISEHNRLYWYRQTLGQGPEFLTYFQNEAQLEKSRLLSDRFSAERPKGSFSTLEIQRTEQGDSAMYLCASSWRRDTQYFGPGTRLTVL.